The 14 T cell receptor beta chains below all came from one sample that was sequenced in a study of T cell therapy after organ transplantation. Sequencing was performed with immunoSEQ multiplex PCR; in TCRdb, only in-frame clones are kept and a portion is missing. The profile shows about 6,000 clones, roughly 70% of them singletons. Sample time point: 4-8 weeks after completion of therapy. These TCRs' antigens remain unknown. Specimen: CD8+ T cells from blood, collected after autologous CMV-specific T cell therapy. These TCRs come from a human patient who had received a solid organ transplant and had CMV disease. The graft donor may have contributed some T cells.

The CDR3, as DNA: TGTGCCAGCAAGGGACAGCCCTCCTACGAGCAGTACTTC. Residues: CASKGQPSYEQYF. The chain uses TRBV27 and TRBJ2-7, with 7 bases lining up with TRBD1. The CDR3 loop spans 13 amino acids. Germline CDR1 MNHEY, CDR2 SMNVEV (reference sequence). V gave up 7 bases and J gave up 0 bases; unmatched junction bases: 3.

This chain joins TRBV7-2 and TRBJ2-1; either TRBD1 or TRBD2 may fit D (5 bases each). Germline CDR1 and CDR2: SGHTA and FQGNSA. This CDR3 is built from 15 residues. Between the trimmed V and J ends, which lost 6 bases and 8 bases, there was a span of 20 bases. CDR3 DNA sequence: TGTGCCAGCAGTCCGATGAGGGCAGGGATGCATGAGCAGTTCTTC. Translation: CASSPMRAGMHEQFF.

Only one count was recorded for this clone. The gene calls are TRBV6-4 and TRBJ1-3, with 7 bases that match TRBD1. V lost 9 bases, J lost 0 bases, and 5 bases stayed unmatched. This CDR3 has 14 residues. In germline, CDR1 is MRHNA, CDR2 SNTAGT. The DNA for the CDR3 is TGTGCCAGTTACAGGGGCCGCTCTGGAAACACCATATATTTT. Translated, it gives CASYRGRSGNTIYF.

Regarding this clone: The sample holds other DNA sequences that translate to the same CDR3. The gene calls are TRBV19 and TRBJ2-6; D possibly corresponds to TRBD1 (5 bases). In germline, CDR1 is LNHDA, CDR2 SQIVND (reference sequence). With 4 bases removed from V and 5 bases from J, the gap between germline ends came to 15 bases. CDR3 length: 16 residues. The CDR3 loop reads CASSTSGAQRANVLTF. The CDR3 nucleotides read TGTGCCAGTAGTACCTCTGGGGCGCAGAGGGCCAACGTCCTGACTTTC.

V usage is TRBV29-1 and J usage is TRBJ1-3; TRBD1 agrees at 7 bases. Germline V CDR1 and CDR2: SQVTM, ANQGSEA. CDR3 size: 17 residues. J lost 5 bases, V lost 1 base, and 14 bases had no gene match. CDR3: CSVEARGGSNFRNTIYF. Here the CDR3 DNA reads TGCAGCGTTGAAGCCCGAGGGGGCTCCAACTTTCGAAACACCATATATTTT.

V gene TRBV9 combines with J gene TRBJ2-3; D gene unclear. The CDR3 consists of 14 residues. Germline CDR1 reads SGDLS; CDR2 reads YYNGEE. V gave up 3 bases and J gave up 1 base, with 9 bases separating them. The CDR3 reads CASSGGWGTDTQYF. The CDR3 nucleotides read TGTGCCAGCAGCGGAGGTTGGGGCACAGATACGCAGTATTTT.

This clone was picked up a small number of times. The gene calls are TRBV19 and TRBJ1-5; possibly TRBD1 for D (5 bases). The germline V gene encodes CDR1 LNHDA and CDR2 SQIVND (reference sequence). The CDR3 is made up of 15 amino acids. V gave up 3 bases and J gave up 3 bases, with 12 bases separating them. CDR3 DNA: TGTGCCAGTAGTATTATCCCGGGGGTCAATCAGCCCCAGCATTTT. As protein: CASSIIPGVNQPQHF.

This chain joins TRBV5-4 and TRBJ2-3, with TRBD2 identical over 7 bases. J gave up 5 bases and V 0 bases, and 3 bases lay outside the gene matches. Germline V lookup: CDR1 SGHNT, CDR2 YYREEE (reference sequence). There are 14 residues in the CDR3. In nucleotides, the CDR3 is TGTGCCAGCAGCTTGGGGCGGGAGAAAGATACGCAGTATTTT. Protein sequence: CASSLGREKDTQYF.

This chain connects TRBV7-6 to TRBJ2-7; 7 bases align to TRBD1. V lost 5 bases, J lost 3 bases, and 4 bases stayed unmatched. The CDR3 extends over 13 amino acids. CDR1 and CDR2 from the germline V gene are SGHVS and FNYEAQ. The CDR3 loop is CASSQGTDYEQYF. The CDR3 DNA is TGTGCCAGCAGCCAGGGGACAGACTACGAGCAGTACTTC.

The gene calls are TRBV27 and TRBJ1-1; D might be TRBD1 (5 bases). Germline CDR1 reads MNHEY; CDR2 reads SMNVEV (reference sequence). The CDR3 is made up of 12 amino acids. V was trimmed by 6 bases and J by 7 bases, leaving 12 bases between them. The CDR3 sequence: CASRQAGSEAFF. In DNA, the CDR3 is TGTGCCAGCAGGCAGGCAGGGAGTGAAGCTTTCTTT.

The chain uses TRBV27 and TRBJ1-2, with D maybe TRBD1 (6 bases). The CDR3 covers 17 residues. V lost 5 bases and J lost 3, with 22 bases in between. Germline V CDR1 and CDR2: MNHEY, SMNVEV (reference sequence). DNA for the CDR3: TGTGCCAGCAGTCCAACCGTCTCGACCGGGACATACTATGGCTACACCTTC. It yields the protein CASSPTVSTGTYYGYTF.

The chain links TRBV2 to TRBJ2-4, with D unresolved. The length of the CDR3 is 12 residues. CDR1 is SNHLY and CDR2 is FYNNEI in the germline V gene. Trimming removed 8 bases from V and 0 bases from J, with 5 bases in between. CDR3 protein: CASSGAKNIQYF. CDR3 nucleotides: TGTGCCAGCTCGGGAGCCAAAAACATTCAGTACTTC.

This chain connects TRBV7-6 to TRBJ2-7, with 8 bases matching TRBD2. CDR1 and CDR2 from the germline V gene are SGHVS and FNYEAQ. This CDR3 spans 14 amino acids. The V and J ends lost 2 bases and 6 bases, in that order; junction bases with no gene match: 6. CDR3 nucleotides: TGTGCCAGCAGCTTATTCGGGAGGGCCTCCGAGCAGTACTTC. Its translation is CASSLFGRASEQYF.

In its sample, this clone was seen a few times. The J gene is TRBJ2-5, the V gene TRBV6-1; TRBD1 might be the D (6 bases). The germline V gene has CDR1 MNHNS and CDR2 SASEGT. Trimming stripped 6 bases from V and 2 bases from J, with 13 bases between. This CDR3 spans 14 amino acids. The CDR3 here is CASRPGHPQETQYF. CDR3 bases: TGTGCCAGCAGACCGGGACACCCTCAAGAGACCCAGTACTTC.